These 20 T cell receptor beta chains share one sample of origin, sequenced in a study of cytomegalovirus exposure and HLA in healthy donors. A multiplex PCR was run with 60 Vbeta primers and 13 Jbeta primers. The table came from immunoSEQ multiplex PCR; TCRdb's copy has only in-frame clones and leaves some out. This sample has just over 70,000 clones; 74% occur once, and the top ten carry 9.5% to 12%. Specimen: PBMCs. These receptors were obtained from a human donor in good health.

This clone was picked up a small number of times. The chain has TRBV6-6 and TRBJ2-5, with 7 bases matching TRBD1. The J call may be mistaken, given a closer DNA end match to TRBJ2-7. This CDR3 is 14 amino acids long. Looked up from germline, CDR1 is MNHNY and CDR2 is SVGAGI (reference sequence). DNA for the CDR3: TGTGCCAGCAGCGTGACAGGGTTCTCCTACGAGCAGTACTTC. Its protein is CASSVTGFSYEQYF.

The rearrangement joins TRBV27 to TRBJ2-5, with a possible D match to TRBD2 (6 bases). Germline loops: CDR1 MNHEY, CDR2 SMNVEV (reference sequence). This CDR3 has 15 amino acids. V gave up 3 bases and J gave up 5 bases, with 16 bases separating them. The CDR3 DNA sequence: TGTGCCAGCAGTTTCTTGGGCGGAGGGGACGAGACCCAGTACTTC. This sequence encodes CASSFLGGGDETQYF.

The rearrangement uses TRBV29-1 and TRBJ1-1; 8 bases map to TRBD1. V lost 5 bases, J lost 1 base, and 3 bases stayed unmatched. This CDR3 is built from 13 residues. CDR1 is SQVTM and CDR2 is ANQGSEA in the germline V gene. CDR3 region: CSVMDRANTEAFF. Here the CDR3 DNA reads TGCAGCGTTATGGACAGGGCGAACACTGAAGCTTTCTTT. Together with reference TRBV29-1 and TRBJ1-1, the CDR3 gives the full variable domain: SAVISQKPSRDICQRGTSLTIQCQVDSQVTMMFWYRQQPGQSLTLIATANQGSEATYESGFVIDKFPISRPNLTFSTLTVSNMSPEDSSIYLCSVMDRANTEAFFGQGTRLTVV.

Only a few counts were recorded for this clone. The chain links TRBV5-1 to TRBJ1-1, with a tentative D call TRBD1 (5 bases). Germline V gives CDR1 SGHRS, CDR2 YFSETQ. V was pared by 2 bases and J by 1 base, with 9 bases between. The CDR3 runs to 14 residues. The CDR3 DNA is TGCGCCAGCAGCTTCCTTCAGGGGAACACTGAAGCTTTCTTT. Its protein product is CASSFLQGNTEAFF.

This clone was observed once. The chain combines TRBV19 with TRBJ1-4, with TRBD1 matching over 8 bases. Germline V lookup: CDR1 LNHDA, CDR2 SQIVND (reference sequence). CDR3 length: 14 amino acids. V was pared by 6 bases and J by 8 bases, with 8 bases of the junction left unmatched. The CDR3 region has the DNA TGTGCCAGTAGACTCACAGGGGGGAACGAAAAACTGTTTTTT. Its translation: CASRLTGGNEKLFF.

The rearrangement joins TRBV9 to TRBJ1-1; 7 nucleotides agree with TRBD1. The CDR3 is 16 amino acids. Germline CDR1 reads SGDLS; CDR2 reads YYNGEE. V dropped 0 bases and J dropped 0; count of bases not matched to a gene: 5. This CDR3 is CASSVGAGQMNTEAFF. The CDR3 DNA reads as TGTGCCAGCAGCGTAGGGGCGGGACAGATGAACACTGAAGCTTTCTTT. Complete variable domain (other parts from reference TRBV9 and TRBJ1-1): DSGVTQTPKHLITATGQRVTLRCSPRSGDLSVYWYQQSLDQGLQFLIQYYNGEERAKGNILERFSAQQFPDLHSELNLSSLELGDSALYFCASSVGAGQMNTEAFFGQGTRLTVV.

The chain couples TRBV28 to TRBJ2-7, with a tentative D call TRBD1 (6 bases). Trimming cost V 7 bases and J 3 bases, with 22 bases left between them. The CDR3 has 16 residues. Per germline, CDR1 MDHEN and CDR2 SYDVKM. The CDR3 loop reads CASTPQGYGQIYEQYF. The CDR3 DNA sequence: TGTGCCAGCACCCCCCAAGGCTATGGACAGATCTACGAGCAGTACTTC.

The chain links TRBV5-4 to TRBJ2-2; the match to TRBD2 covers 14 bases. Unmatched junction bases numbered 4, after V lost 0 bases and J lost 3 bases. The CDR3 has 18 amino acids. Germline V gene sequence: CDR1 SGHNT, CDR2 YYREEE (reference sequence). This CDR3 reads CASSLATSGRGDTGELFF. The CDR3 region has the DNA TGTGCCAGCAGCTTGGCGACTAGCGGGAGGGGAGACACCGGGGAGCTGTTTTTT.

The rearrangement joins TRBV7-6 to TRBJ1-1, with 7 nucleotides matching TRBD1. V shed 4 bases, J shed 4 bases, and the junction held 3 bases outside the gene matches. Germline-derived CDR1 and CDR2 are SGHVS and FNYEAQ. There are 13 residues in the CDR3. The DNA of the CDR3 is TGTGCCAGCAGCTACCAGGGGGGCACTGAAGCTTTCTTT. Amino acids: CASSYQGGTEAFF.

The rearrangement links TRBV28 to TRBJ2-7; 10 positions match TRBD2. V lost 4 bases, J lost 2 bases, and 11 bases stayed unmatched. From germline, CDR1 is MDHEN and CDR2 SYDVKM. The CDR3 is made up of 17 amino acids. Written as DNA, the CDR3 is TGTGCCAGCAGTTACTCCCGGACTAGCGGTAATCCCTACGAGCAGTACTTC. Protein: CASSYSRTSGNPYEQYF.

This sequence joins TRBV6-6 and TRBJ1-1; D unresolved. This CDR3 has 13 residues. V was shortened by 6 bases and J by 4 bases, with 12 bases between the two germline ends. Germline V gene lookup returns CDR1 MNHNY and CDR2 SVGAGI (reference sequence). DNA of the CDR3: TGTGCCAGCAGATTAAACTTCGGCACTGAAGCTTTCTTT. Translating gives CASRLNFGTEAFF.

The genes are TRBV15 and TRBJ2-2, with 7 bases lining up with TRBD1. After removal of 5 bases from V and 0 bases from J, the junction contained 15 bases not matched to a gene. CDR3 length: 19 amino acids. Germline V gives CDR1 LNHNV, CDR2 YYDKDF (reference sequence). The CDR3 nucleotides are TGTGCCACCAGCGGGCAGGGGGTCCTCTCACGCCCGAACACCGGGGAGCTGTTTTTT. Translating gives CATSGQGVLSRPNTGELFF.

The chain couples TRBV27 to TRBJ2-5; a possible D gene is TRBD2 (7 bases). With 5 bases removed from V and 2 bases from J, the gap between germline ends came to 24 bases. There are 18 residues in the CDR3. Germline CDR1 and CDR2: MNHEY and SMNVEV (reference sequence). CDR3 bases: TGTGCCAGCAGTCCCCCAGGGGCGGCAGCGGGACTACAAGAGACCCAGTACTTC. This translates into CASSPPGAAAGLQETQYF.

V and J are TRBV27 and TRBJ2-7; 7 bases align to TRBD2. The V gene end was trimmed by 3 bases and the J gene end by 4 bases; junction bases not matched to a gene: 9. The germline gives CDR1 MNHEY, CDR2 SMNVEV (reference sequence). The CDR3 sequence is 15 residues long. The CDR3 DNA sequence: TGTGCCAGCAGTTTCAGTCGGGAGGATATATACGAGCAGTACTTC. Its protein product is CASSFSREDIYEQYF.

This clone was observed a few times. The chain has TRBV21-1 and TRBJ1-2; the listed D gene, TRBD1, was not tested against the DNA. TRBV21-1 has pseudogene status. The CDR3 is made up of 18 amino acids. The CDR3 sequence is CASSKGGRDRSVVRGYTF. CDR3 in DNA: TGTGCCAGCAGCAAAGGGGGAAGAGACAGGTCAGTAGTTCGTGGCTACACCTTC.

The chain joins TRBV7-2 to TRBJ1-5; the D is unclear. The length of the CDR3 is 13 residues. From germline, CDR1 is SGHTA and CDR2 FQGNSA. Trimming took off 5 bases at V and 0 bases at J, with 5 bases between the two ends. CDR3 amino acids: CASSPNSNQPQHF. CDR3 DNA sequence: TGTGCCAGCAGCCCCAATAGCAATCAGCCCCAGCATTTT.

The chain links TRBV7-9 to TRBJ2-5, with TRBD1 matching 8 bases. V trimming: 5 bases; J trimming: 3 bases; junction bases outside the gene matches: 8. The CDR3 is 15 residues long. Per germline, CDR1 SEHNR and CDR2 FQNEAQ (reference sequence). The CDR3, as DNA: TGTGCCAGCAGCCCGACGGGACAGGTTAAAGAGACCCAGTACTTC. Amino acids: CASSPTGQVKETQYF.

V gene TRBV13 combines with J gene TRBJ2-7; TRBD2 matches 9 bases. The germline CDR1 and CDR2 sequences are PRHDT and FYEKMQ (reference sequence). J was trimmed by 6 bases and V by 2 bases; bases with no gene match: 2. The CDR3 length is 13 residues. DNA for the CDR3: TGTGCCAGCAGCTTACAGCGGGAGGTCGAGCAGTACTTC. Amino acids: CASSLQREVEQYF.

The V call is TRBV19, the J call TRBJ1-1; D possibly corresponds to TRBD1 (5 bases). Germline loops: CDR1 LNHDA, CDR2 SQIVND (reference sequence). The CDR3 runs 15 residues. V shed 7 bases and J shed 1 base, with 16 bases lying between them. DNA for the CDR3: TGTGCCAGTAAGGGGTTGGGATCGCCGAACACTGAAGCTTTCTTT. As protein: CASKGLGSPNTEAFF.

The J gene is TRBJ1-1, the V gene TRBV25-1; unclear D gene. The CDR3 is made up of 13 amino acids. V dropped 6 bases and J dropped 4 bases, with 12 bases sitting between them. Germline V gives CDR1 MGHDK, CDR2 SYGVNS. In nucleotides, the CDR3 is TGTGCCAGCAGCGGAGTCTTTGGCACTGAAGCTTTCTTT. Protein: CASSGVFGTEAFF.